The sequence of this T cell receptor (beta chain) was determined in a study of cytomegalovirus exposure and HLA in healthy donors. Germline lookup yields CDR1 SGHAT and CDR2 FQNNGV. Between the trimmed V and J ends, which lost 1 base and 1 base, there was a span of 10 bases. This CDR3 spans 15 amino acids. Vbeta (60) and Jbeta (13) primers were used in the PCR. Only in-frame clones appear in the TCRdb table, and some are missing; sequencing was by immunoSEQ multiplex PCR. The repertoire includes 85,000 to 130,000 clones, around 75% of them detected once, and about 14% sits in the top ten. Notes on this clone: The antigen remains undetermined.

Points from the study as a whole: Productive rates of about 90% or about 30% were seen for most TCR beta V segments in an earlier analysis. The authors confirmed in vitro that a few CMV-associated chains were specific for CMV antigens. Further analysis, carried out later, found HLA-associated TCR beta chains more clonally expanded than equally common other chains.

The sequence was obtained from a male donor in good health and CMV-seropositive. The chain uses TRBV11-2 and TRBJ1-1; D is undetermined. Specimen: PBMCs. The CDR3 spells CASSLVAGGNTEAFF. The DNA for the CDR3 is TGTGCCAGCAGCTTAGTGGCGGGTGGGAACACTGAAGCTTTCTTT.